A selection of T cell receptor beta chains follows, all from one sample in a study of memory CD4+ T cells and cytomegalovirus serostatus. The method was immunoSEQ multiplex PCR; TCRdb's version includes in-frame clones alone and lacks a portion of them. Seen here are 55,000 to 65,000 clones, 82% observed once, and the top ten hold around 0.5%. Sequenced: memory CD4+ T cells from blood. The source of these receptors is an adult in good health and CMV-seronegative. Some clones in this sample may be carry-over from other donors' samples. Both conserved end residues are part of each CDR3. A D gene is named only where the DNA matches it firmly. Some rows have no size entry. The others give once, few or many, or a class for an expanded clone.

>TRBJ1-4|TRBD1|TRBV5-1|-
TGCGCCAGCAGCTACCGAACCGGACAGGGAACAGGGGAAAAACTGTTTTTT
CASSYRTGQGTGEKLFF
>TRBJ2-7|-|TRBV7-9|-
TGTGCCAGCAGCCTTATGGGCTCCTTCTACGAGCAGTACTTC
CASSLMGSFYEQYF
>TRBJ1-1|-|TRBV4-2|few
TGTGCCAGCAGCCAAGATCTAGGAACGGGGACTGAAGCTTTCTTT
CASSQDLGTGTEAFF
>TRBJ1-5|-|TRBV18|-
TGTGCCAGCTCACCGGGGACCTTCAATCAGCCCCAGCATTTT
CASSPGTFNQPQHF
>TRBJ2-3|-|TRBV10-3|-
TGTGCCATCAGTGGGGATACCAGTCGGGGAAGCACAGATACGCAGTATTTT
CAISGDTSRGSTDTQYF
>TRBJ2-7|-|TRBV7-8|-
TGTGCCAGCAGCCTTCGGGGGTCCTACGAGCAGTACTTC
CASSLRGSYEQYF
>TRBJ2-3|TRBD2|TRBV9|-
TGTGCCAGTGCACGGACTAGCGGGGCTAGCACAGATACGCAGTATTTT
CASARTSGASTDTQYF
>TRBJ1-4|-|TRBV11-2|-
TGTGCCAGCAGCCTCGGACTCAGGGGCAGGGGTGAAAAACTGTTTTTT
CASSLGLRGRGEKLFF
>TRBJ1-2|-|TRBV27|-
TGTGCCAGCAGGGGGGAGAACTATGGCTACACCTTC
CASRGENYGYTF
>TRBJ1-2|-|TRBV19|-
TGTGCCAGTAGTTTCAGCCTCGGCGCTTATGGCTACACCTTC
CASSFSLGAYGYTF
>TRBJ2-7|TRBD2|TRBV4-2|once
TGTGCCAGCAGCCAACTAGCGGGAGGGCAGTCCTACGAGCAGTACTTC
CASSQLAGGQSYEQYF
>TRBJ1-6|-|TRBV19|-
TGTGCCAGTAGTAGGGACACGGATTCACCCCTCCACTTT
CASSRDTDSPLHF
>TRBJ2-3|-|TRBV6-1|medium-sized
TGTGCCAGCAGATTACAGGGCCCAGATACGCAGTATTTT
CASRLQGPDTQYF
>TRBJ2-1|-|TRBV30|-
TGTGCCCGGTCAGTCGCCCTGTCCTCCTACAATGAGCAGTTCTTC
CARSVALSSYNEQFF
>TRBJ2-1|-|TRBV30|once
TGTGCCGGGGGGAGATCCTACAATGAGCAGTTCTTC
CAGGRSYNEQFF
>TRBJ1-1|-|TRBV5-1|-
TGCGCCAGCAGGGATCAGGGACTGAACACTGAAGCTTTCTTT
CASRDQGLNTEAFF
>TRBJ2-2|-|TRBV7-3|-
TGTGCCAGCAGACAACAGAACACCGGGGAGCTGTTTTTT
CASRQQNTGELFF
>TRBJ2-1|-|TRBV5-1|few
TGCGCCAGCAGCTTGTTGCCAGGACCCGACAATGAGCAGTTCTTC
CASSLLPGPDNEQFF
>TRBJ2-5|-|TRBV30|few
TGTGCCTGGAGCGAATCGGGAGAGACCCAGTACTTC
CAWSESGETQYF
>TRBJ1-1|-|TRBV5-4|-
TGTGCCAGCAGTCGGGACCGCACTGAAGCTTTCTTT
CASSRDRTEAFF
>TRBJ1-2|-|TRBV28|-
TGTGCCAGCATCGGGTGGTCCTCTAACTATGGCTACACCTTC
CASIGWSSNYGYTF
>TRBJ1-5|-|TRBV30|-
TGTGCCTGGAGTGGGCAGAATCAGCCCCAGCATTTT
CAWSGQNQPQHF
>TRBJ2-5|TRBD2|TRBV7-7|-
TGTGCTAGCAGCGGGGGTTGGGGAGGCCAAGAGACCCAGTACTTC
CASSGGWGGQETQYF
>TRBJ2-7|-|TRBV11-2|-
TGTGCCAGCAGCTCGTCCCGGGGGACCTCCTACGAGCAGTACTTC
CASSSSRGTSYEQYF
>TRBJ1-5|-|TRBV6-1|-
TGTGCCAGCAGTGATACAGCCCAGCATTTT
CASSDTAQHF
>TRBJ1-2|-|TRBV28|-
TGTGCCGGACCTCACAGGATTTTTTCGGCTAACTATGGCTACACCTTC
CAGPHRIFSANYGYTF
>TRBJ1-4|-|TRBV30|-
TGTGCCTGGAGTCGGGACGGGAATGAAAAACTGTTTTTT
CAWSRDGNEKLFF
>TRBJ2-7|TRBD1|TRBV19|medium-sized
TGTGCCAGTAGTATCGGGCGACAGGGCTCCTACGAGCAGTACTTC
CASSIGRQGSYEQYF